This T cell receptor (beta chain) was sequenced for a study of blood T cell repertoires in COVID-19. Overall study: Nucleic acid was either cDNA or gDNA, and it came from T cells, B-cell-depleted T cells, or PBMCs.

Only in-frame clones appear in the TCRdb table, and some are missing; sequencing was by immunoSEQ multiplex PCR. The sample contains roughly 52,000 clones, approximately 85% of which appear only once. V lost 5 bases to trimming and J lost 1 base; unmatched junction nucleotides: 7. The CDR3 sequence is 15 residues long. Germline V CDR1 and CDR2: SGHAT, FQNNGV. Sequences were obtained from peripheral blood. The chain links TRBV11-2 to TRBJ1-1; 7 bases map to TRBD1. The receptor comes from a human donor in a cohort sampled during active COVID-19. The CDR3 DNA reads TGTGCCAGCAGCCCGAGGACAGGACGGAACACTGAAGCTTTCTTT. Encoded protein: CASSPRTGRNTEAFF.